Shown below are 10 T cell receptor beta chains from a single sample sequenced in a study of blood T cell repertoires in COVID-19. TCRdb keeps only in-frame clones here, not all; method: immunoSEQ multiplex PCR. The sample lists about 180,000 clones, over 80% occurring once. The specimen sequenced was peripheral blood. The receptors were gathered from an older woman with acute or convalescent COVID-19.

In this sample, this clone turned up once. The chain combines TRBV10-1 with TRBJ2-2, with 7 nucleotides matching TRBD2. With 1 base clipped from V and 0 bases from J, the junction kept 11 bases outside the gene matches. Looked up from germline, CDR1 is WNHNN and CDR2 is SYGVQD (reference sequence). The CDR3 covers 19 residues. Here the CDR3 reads CASSEWWLAVFANTGELFF. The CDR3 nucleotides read TGCGCCAGCAGTGAGTGGTGGCTAGCGGTATTCGCGAACACCGGGGAGCTGTTTTTT.

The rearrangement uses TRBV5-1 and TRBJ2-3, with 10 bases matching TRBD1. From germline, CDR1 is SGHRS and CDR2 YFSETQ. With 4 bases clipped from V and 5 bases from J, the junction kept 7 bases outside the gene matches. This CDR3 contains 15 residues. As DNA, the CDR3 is TGCGCCAGCAGCGCAACCGGGACAGGGGAAGATACGCAGTATTTT. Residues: CASSATGTGEDTQYF.

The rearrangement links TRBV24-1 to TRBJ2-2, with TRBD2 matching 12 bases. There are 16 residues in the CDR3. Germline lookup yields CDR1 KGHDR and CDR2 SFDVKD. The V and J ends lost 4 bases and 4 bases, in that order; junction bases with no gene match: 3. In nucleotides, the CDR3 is TGTGCCACCAGTGACCTAGCGGGGGGGACCACCGGGGAGCTGTTTTTT. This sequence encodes CATSDLAGGTTGELFF.

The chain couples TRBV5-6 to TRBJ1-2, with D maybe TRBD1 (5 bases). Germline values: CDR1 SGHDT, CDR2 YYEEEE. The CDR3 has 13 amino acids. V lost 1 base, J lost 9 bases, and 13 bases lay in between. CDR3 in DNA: TGTGCCAGCAGCTTGTCCAGGGTCCCCAGCTACACCTTC. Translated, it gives CASSLSRVPSYTF.

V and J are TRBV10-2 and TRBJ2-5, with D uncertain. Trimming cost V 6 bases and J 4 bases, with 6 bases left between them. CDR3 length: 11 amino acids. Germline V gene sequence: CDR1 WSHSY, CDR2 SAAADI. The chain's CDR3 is CASSLVETQYF. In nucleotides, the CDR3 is TGCGCCAGCAGCCTAGTAGAGACCCAGTACTTC.

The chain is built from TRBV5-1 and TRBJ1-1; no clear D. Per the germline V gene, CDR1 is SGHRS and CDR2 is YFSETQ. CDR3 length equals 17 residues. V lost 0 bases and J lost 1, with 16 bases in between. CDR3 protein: CASSLGPPGRANTEAFF. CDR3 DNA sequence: TGCGCCAGCAGCTTGGGTCCGCCGGGGAGAGCGAACACTGAAGCTTTCTTT.

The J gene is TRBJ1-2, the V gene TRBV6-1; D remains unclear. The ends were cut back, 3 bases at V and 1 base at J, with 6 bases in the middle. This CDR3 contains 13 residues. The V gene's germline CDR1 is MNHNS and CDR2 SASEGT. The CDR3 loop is CASSELSNYGYTF. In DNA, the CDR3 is TGTGCCAGCAGTGAGCTAAGTAACTATGGCTACACCTTC.

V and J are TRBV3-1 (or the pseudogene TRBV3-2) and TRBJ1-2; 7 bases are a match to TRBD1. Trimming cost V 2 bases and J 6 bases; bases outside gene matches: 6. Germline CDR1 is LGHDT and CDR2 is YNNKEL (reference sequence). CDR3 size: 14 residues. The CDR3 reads CASSQNLRGDGYTF. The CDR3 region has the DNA TGTGCCAGCAGCCAAAATCTCAGGGGGGATGGCTACACCTTC.

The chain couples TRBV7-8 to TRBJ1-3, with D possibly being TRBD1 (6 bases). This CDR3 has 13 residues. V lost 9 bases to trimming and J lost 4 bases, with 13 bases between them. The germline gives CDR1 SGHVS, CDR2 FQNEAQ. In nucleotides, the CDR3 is TGTGCCAGTACAGGGCAGTACGGAAACACCATATATTTT. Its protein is CASTGQYGNTIYF.

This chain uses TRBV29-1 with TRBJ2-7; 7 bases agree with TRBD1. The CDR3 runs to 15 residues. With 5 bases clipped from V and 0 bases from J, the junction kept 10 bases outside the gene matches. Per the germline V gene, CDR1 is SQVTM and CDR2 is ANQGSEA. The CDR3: CSVSYPRTGSYEQYF. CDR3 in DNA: TGCAGCGTTTCCTACCCCCGGACAGGCTCCTACGAGCAGTACTTC.